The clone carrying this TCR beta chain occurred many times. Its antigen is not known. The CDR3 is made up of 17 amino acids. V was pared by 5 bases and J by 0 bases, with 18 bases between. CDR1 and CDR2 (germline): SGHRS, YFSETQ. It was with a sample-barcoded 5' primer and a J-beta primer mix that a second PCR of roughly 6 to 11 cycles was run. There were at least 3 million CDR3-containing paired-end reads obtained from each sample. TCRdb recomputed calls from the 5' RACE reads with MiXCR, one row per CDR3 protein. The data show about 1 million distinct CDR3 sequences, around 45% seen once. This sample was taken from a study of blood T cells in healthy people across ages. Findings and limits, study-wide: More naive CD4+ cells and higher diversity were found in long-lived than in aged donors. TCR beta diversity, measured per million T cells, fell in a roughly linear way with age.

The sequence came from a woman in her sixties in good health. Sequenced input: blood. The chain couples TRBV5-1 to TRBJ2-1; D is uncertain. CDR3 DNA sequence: TGCGCCAGCAGTCAATCTTTCCTACCTACCTCCTACAATGAGCAGTTCTTC. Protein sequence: CASSQSFLPTSYNEQFF.